What follows are 12 T cell receptor beta chains derived from one specimen sequenced in a study of blood T cell repertoires in COVID-19. Here immunoSEQ multiplex PCR was the method, and the copy in TCRdb shows in-frame clones only, minus some. This repertoire shows hundreds of thousands of clones, roughly nine tenths found once; its top ten account for roughly 1.1%. The sequenced sample was PBMCs or T cells enriched from blood (not recorded which). The source is a man between 25 and 39 years old who had recovered from COVID-19.

The genes are TRBV7-9 and TRBJ2-5, with D perhaps matching TRBD1 (7 bases). The CDR3 has 17 residues. Germline CDR1 is SEHNR and CDR2 is FQNEAQ (reference sequence). Trimming left V 5 bases short and J 4 bases short, with 23 bases between. The CDR3 DNA is TGTGCCAGCAGCCCCTGGACGTCCGGGACAGCGGGAGAGACCCAGTACTTC. Translation gives CASSPWTSGTAGETQYF.

The gene calls are TRBV19 and TRBJ2-7; TRBD1 matches at 9 bases. The CDR3 is made up of 17 amino acids. In germline, CDR1 is LNHDA, CDR2 SQIVND (reference sequence). V shed 3 bases, J shed 5 bases, and the junction held 14 bases outside the gene matches. CDR3 residues: CASSIGDRVPGSHEQYF. CDR3 sequence (DNA): TGTGCCAGTAGTATTGGGGACAGGGTACCTGGGAGCCACGAGCAGTACTTC.

The gene calls are TRBV19 and TRBJ1-1; 8 nucleotides align to TRBD1. The CDR3 is made up of 16 amino acids. Trimming took 6 bases from V and 7 from J; bases not matched to a gene: 16. In germline, CDR1 is LNHDA, CDR2 SQIVND (reference sequence). The CDR3 region has the DNA TGTGCCAGTAGGCCCATAAGCAGGGGGCGAAGGAATGAAGCTTTCTTT. Translated, it gives CASRPISRGRRNEAFF.

This clone has only one observation. V usage is TRBV3-1 (or the pseudogene TRBV3-2) and J usage is TRBJ1-2; no firm D call. V dropped 1 base and J dropped 0 bases, with 6 bases sitting between them. The CDR3 has 14 amino acids. Germline values: CDR1 LGHDT, CDR2 YNNKEL (reference sequence). The chain's CDR3 is CASSQVGANYGYTF. CDR3 DNA sequence: TGTGCCAGCAGCCAAGTAGGAGCTAACTATGGCTACACCTTC.

The chain carries TRBV19 and TRBJ1-4, with D possibly TRBD1 on 5 matching bases. The CDR3 has 14 amino acids. Germline assignment: CDR1 LNHDA and CDR2 SQIVND (reference sequence). V shed 4 bases and J shed 5 bases, with 11 bases lying between them. For the CDR3, the DNA is TGTGCCAGTAGTAGTTGGGACTCCAATGAAAAACTGTTTTTT. Amino acids: CASSSWDSNEKLFF.

This clone is a singleton in its sample. V is TRBV6-5 and J is TRBJ1-2, with 7 nucleotides matching TRBD1. V shed 11 bases and J 3 bases; nucleotides not matched to a gene: 12. This CDR3 comprises 14 residues. Germline-derived CDR1 and CDR2 are MNHEY and SVGAGI. The chain's CDR3 is CAFKPAGTDYGYTF. As DNA, the CDR3 is TGTGCCTTTAAACCCGCAGGGACAGACTATGGCTACACCTTC.

V usage is TRBV9 and J usage is TRBJ2-2; weak D call: TRBD2 (5 bases). This CDR3 comprises 15 residues. Germline values: CDR1 SGDLS, CDR2 YYNGEE. V lost 3 bases and J lost 0, with 9 bases in between. CDR3 sequence: CASSAPGTNTGELFF. The CDR3 bases are TGTGCCAGCAGCGCGCCCGGGACGAACACCGGGGAGCTGTTTTTT.

This clone was recorded once. The chain links TRBV5-5 to TRBJ1-2; D possibly corresponds to TRBD1 (6 bases). Trimming took 1 base from V and 6 from J, leaving 16 bases between them. Germline CDR1 and CDR2: SGHKS and YYEKEE (reference sequence). The CDR3 consists of 15 residues. In DNA form, the CDR3 reads TGTGCCAGCAGCTTGAGGGGGAGCGAAGGCCATGGCTACACCTTC. It codes for CASSLRGSEGHGYTF.

This rearrangement joins TRBV18 to TRBJ2-7, with 9 bases aligning to TRBD1. V gave up 6 bases and J gave up 5 bases; unmatched junction bases: 11. There are 15 residues in the CDR3. Germline-derived CDR1 and CDR2 are KGHSH and LQKENI. The chain's CDR3 is CASSTSGTGPDEQYF. CDR3 coding DNA: TGTGCCAGCTCCACCAGTGGGACAGGGCCCGACGAGCAGTACTTC.

The chain employs TRBV14 and TRBJ2-5; 10 bases map to TRBD2. Germline V lookup: CDR1 SGHDN, CDR2 FVKESK. The CDR3 runs to 15 residues. V trimming: 1 base; J trimming: 7 bases; junction bases outside the gene matches: 6. CDR3 residues: CASSQASGSLGTQYF. CDR3 DNA: TGTGCCAGCAGCCAAGCTAGCGGGAGTCTTGGGACCCAGTACTTC.

The V gene is TRBV4-1, the J gene TRBJ1-5; D is unclear. The germline V gene has CDR1 MGHRA and CDR2 YSYEKL. V was cut by 1 base and J by 2 bases, with 18 bases left in between. This CDR3 is 18 amino acids long. Here the CDR3 reads CASSQAPPEVEGNQPQHF. The CDR3 nucleotides are TGCGCCAGCAGCCAAGCCCCCCCGGAGGTGGAGGGCAATCAGCCCCAGCATTTT.

The chain joins TRBV10-2 to TRBJ1-5; D is perhaps TRBD1 (5 bases). V lost 4 bases and J 4 bases, leaving 11 bases between the germline ends. In germline, CDR1 is WSHSY, CDR2 SAAADI. This CDR3 has 14 amino acids. This chain's CDR3 is CASSVDSRNQPQHF. CDR3 in DNA: TGCGCCAGCAGTGTCGACAGTCGAAATCAGCCCCAGCATTTT.